The entry below describes one TCR beta chain. Antigen specificity is unknown. V lost 4 bases and J lost 6, with 10 bases in between. CDR3 length: 13 residues. The germline gives CDR1 SGHRS, CDR2 YFSETQ. The data were obtained in a study of OX40 agonist ivuxolimab in advanced cancers. Study in general: The patients received agonistic anti-OX40 (CD134) antibody ivuxolimab.

Blood got drawn at baseline, again on cycle 4 day 1, and then on cycle 7 day 1. The assay was immunoSEQ multiplex PCR, and TCRdb's table has in-frame clones only and misses some. The data contain some 150,000 clones, about 93% of them singletons. Study-wide findings and caveats: Relative to CD4+ cells, CD8+ T cells on average had more expanded clones. Among patients with partial responses at 0.1-3.0 mg/kg, clonal expansion was among the lowest.

The chain couples TRBV5-1 to TRBJ2-2; tentatively, D is TRBD2 (6 bases). This receptor was identified in an adult with an advanced solid tumor such as melanoma, head and neck, liver or kidney cancer. Specimen: CD4+ or CD8+ T cells sorted from blood, collected in a trial of the OX40 agonist ivuxolimab. The CDR3 region has the DNA TGCGCCAGCAGCCCAGGGAGGCCCGGGGAGCTGTTTTTT. The encoded protein is CASSPGRPGELFF.